Presented here are 27 T cell receptor beta chains from one specimen sequenced in a study of cytomegalovirus exposure and HLA in healthy donors. The primer mix had 60 Vbeta and 13 Jbeta primers. Assay used: immunoSEQ multiplex PCR; TCRdb lists only in-frame clones, some missing. The sample records about 100,000 clones, 84% being singletons. Sequenced material: PBMCs. These receptors were taken from a woman aged 18-29 years in good health and CMV-seronegative.

The sample holds one count of this clone. V gene TRBV5-1 combines with J gene TRBJ2-2, with D tentatively TRBD2 (6 bases). V was trimmed by 3 bases and J by 0 bases, leaving 9 bases between them. From germline, CDR1 is SGHRS and CDR2 YFSETQ. The length of the CDR3 is 15 residues. DNA of the CDR3: TGCGCCAGCAGCTGGGGACTGCCGAACACCGGGGAGCTGTTTTTT. Amino acids: CASSWGLPNTGELFF.

The chain links TRBV4-1 to TRBJ2-3; 8 nucleotides match TRBD1. Germline loops: CDR1 MGHRA, CDR2 YSYEKL. The CDR3 spans 15 residues. V shed 3 bases, J shed 1 base, and the junction held 3 bases outside the gene matches. DNA of the CDR3: TGCGCCAGCAGCCACAGGGGGCAACGCACAGATACGCAGTATTTT. This encodes CASSHRGQRTDTQYF.

This clone has only one observation. The chain employs TRBV29-1 and TRBJ2-1; TRBD2 aligns across 10 bases. Germline V lookup: CDR1 SQVTM, CDR2 ANQGSEA. V was clipped by 5 bases and J by 8 bases; unmatched bases: 15. The CDR3 spans 16 residues. The CDR3 DNA reads TGCAGCGTTCAGCTAGCGGGAGTTTCATTGAGGGATGAGCAGTTCTTC. This sequence encodes CSVQLAGVSLRDEQFF.

This clone was picked up a small number of times. The chain uses TRBV2 and TRBJ1-3, with D tentatively TRBD1 (6 bases). CDR1 is SNHLY, CDR2 FYNNEI, per germline. The CDR3 is made up of 14 amino acids. Trimming pared 5 bases from V and 1 base from J, leaving 9 bases between. CDR3 bases: TGTGCCAGCAGTTACAGGGCATCTGGAAACACCATATATTTT. It encodes CASSYRASGNTIYF. Filled out from reference TRBV2 and TRBJ1-3, the complete variable domain reads EPEVTQTPSHQVTQMGQEVILRCVPISNHLYFYWYRQILGQKVEFLVSFYNNEISEKSEIFDDQFSVERPDGSNFTLKIRSTKLEDSAMYFCASSYRASGNTIYFGEGSWLTVV.

The chain couples TRBV18 to TRBJ1-2; 8 bases agree with TRBD1. This CDR3 is built from 15 residues. Germline loops: CDR1 KGHSH, CDR2 LQKENI. Trimming cost V 5 bases and J 5 bases; bases outside gene matches: 10. For the CDR3, the DNA is TGTGCCAGCTCAGCAACTCGGGACAGGTTATATGGCTACACCTTC. Amino acids: CASSATRDRLYGYTF.

J is TRBJ2-7 and V is TRBV29-1; tentatively, D is TRBD2 (5 bases). CDR3 length equals 11 residues. Per the germline V gene, CDR1 is SQVTM and CDR2 is ANQGSEA. Trimming shortened V by 7 bases and J by 7 bases, and 14 bases separated the two germline ends. Written as DNA, the CDR3 is TGCAGCGCCGGTGGGTCGGGGGAGCAGTACTTC. Translating gives CSAGGSGEQYF.

This clone was picked up a small number of times. This sequence joins TRBV4-3 and TRBJ2-2, with a possible D match to TRBD2 (5 bases). The germline V gene encodes CDR1 LGHNA and CDR2 YSLEER. V dropped 6 bases and J dropped 6 bases, with 11 bases sitting between them. The CDR3 spans 13 residues. This CDR3 reads CASSRGPAGELFF. CDR3 DNA: TGCGCCAGCAGTCGCGGGCCGGCCGGGGAGCTGTTTTTT.

CDR3 amino acids: CASSWGQAPNTGELFF. The CDR3 DNA reads as TGTGCCAGCAGCTGGGGGCAGGCGCCGAACACCGGGGAGCTGTTTTTT. The rearrangement joins TRBV9 to TRBJ2-2, with a weak D call TRBD1 (6 bases). V shed 4 bases and J shed 0 bases, with 13 bases lying between them. The CDR3 extends over 16 amino acids. Germline V CDR1 and CDR2: SGDLS, YYNGEE. The variable domain in full, with the rest retrieved from reference TRBV9 and TRBJ2-2, is DSGVTQTPKHLITATGQRVTLRCSPRSGDLSVYWYQQSLDQGLQFLIQYYNGEERAKGNILERFSAQQFPDLHSELNLSSLELGDSALYFCASSWGQAPNTGELFFGEGSRLTVL.

DNA for the CDR3: TGCAGCGCCGGAGCGGGACAAGAGACCCAGTACTTC. The encoded protein is CSAGAGQETQYF. The chain employs TRBV29-1 and TRBJ2-5, with 7 bases identical to TRBD2. Germline values: CDR1 SQVTM, CDR2 ANQGSEA. Germline trimming cut 7 bases from V and 2 bases from J; bases unmatched to any gene: 4. The CDR3 covers 12 residues.

The V call is TRBV2, the J call TRBJ2-7; 7 bases map to TRBD1. Trimming at V came to 1 base and at J to 6 bases, leaving 3 bases not matched to a gene. Germline V gene lookup returns CDR1 SNHLY and CDR2 FYNNEI. This CDR3 contains 13 residues. The CDR3 loop reads CASSEEAGGEQYF. The CDR3 region has the DNA TGTGCCAGCAGTGAAGAGGCAGGGGGCGAGCAGTACTTC.

The chain recombines TRBV28 with TRBJ2-7, with 11 bases that match TRBD2. Per germline, CDR1 MDHEN and CDR2 SYDVKM. CDR3 size: 14 residues. With V trimmed by 5 bases and J by 7 bases, 7 bases remained unmatched. CDR3 region: CASSGVAGGREQYF. The DNA for the CDR3 is TGTGCCAGCAGTGGAGTAGCGGGGGGGAGAGAGCAGTACTTC. Full variable domain (missing parts from reference TRBV28 and TRBJ2-7): DVKVTQSSRYLVKRTGEKVFLECVQDMDHENMFWYRQDPGLGLRLIYFSYDVKMKEKGDIPEGYSVSREKKERFSLILESASTNQTSMYLCASSGVAGGREQYFGPGTRLTVT.

The chain employs TRBV19 and TRBJ2-3, with unresolved D. CDR1 and CDR2 (germline): LNHDA, SQIVND (reference sequence). The length of the CDR3 is 13 residues. The V end was cut by 5 bases, the J end by 3 bases, with 9 bases between. CDR3 residues: CASSLQWTDTQYF. CDR3 DNA sequence: TGTGCCAGTAGTCTGCAGTGGACAGATACGCAGTATTTT.

The chain couples TRBV6-5 to TRBJ2-7, with TRBD1 matching 7 bases. The germline CDR1 and CDR2 sequences are MNHEY and SVGAGI. The CDR3 extends over 16 amino acids. Germline trimming cut 3 bases from V and 2 bases from J; bases unmatched to any gene: 10. The CDR3 sequence: CASSYQPTGSTYEQYF. For the CDR3, the DNA is TGTGCCAGCAGTTATCAGCCGACAGGGTCGACCTACGAGCAGTACTTC.

The rearrangement joins TRBV5-1 to TRBJ2-5, with 8 bases fitting TRBD1. Germline V gene data show CDR1 as SGHRS and CDR2 as YFSETQ. The V and J ends lost 3 bases and 5 bases, in that order; junction bases with no gene match: 9. The CDR3 is made up of 15 amino acids. CDR3 DNA sequence: TGCGCCAGCAGCTATGACAGGGGAGACACGGAGACCCAGTACTTC. Translated, it gives CASSYDRGDTETQYF.

The chain carries TRBV25-1 and TRBJ2-7; D is perhaps TRBD2 (6 bases). V shed 1 base and J shed 4 bases, with 8 bases lying between them. Germline CDR1 is MGHDK and CDR2 is SYGVNS. This CDR3 spans 13 amino acids. In nucleotides, the CDR3 is TGTGCCAGCAGTGAATTGGGGGGTTACGAGCAGTACTTC. It is translated as CASSELGGYEQYF.

This clone was counted a few times. The chain couples TRBV18 to TRBJ2-7; the match to TRBD1 covers 10 bases. The trim removed 1 base at V and 6 bases at J, leaving 9 bases unmatched. Germline assignment: CDR1 KGHSH and CDR2 LQKENI. CDR3 size: 16 residues. For the CDR3, the DNA is TGTGCCAGCTCACCACGCAGTGACAGGGGGCGTTCCGAGCAGTACTTC. Protein sequence: CASSPRSDRGRSEQYF.

J is TRBJ2-7 and V is TRBV18; D perhaps matches TRBD1 (6 bases). The CDR3 has 13 amino acids. Trimming pared 5 bases from V and 1 base from J, leaving 9 bases between. CDR1 is KGHSH, CDR2 LQKENI, per germline. The CDR3 sequence is CASSNRVSYEQYF. The CDR3 nucleotides are TGTGCCAGCTCAAACAGGGTTTCCTACGAGCAGTACTTC.

This clone was found once. The chain recombines TRBV7-3 with TRBJ2-7; D call uncertain. V was shortened by 2 bases and J by 7 bases, with 12 bases between the two germline ends. Germline V CDR1 and CDR2: SGHTA, FQGTGA. The CDR3 is made up of 13 amino acids. For the CDR3, the DNA is TGTGCCAGCAGCTTAGATCCGTCGGTGGAGCAGTACTTC. As protein: CASSLDPSVEQYF.

The chain couples TRBV7-2 to TRBJ1-2; 7 bases are shared with TRBD1. The V and J ends lost 3 bases and 8 bases, in that order; junction bases with no gene match: 3. The CDR3 runs to 12 residues. Germline V gene sequence: CDR1 SGHTA, CDR2 FQGNSA. CDR3 in amino acids: CASSLTGRGYTF. Here the CDR3 DNA reads TGTGCCAGCAGCTTGACAGGGCGAGGCTACACCTTC.

This clone was observed a single time. The CDR3 DNA reads TGTGCCAGCGCGCCCGGGACAACCTACGAGCAGTACTTC. Its protein product is CASAPGTTYEQYF. The chain is built from TRBV6-6 and TRBJ2-7; D may be TRBD1 (6 bases). The CDR3 consists of 13 residues. In germline, CDR1 is MNHNY, CDR2 SVGAGI (reference sequence). With 8 bases removed from V and 2 bases from J, the gap between germline ends came to 13 bases.

The chain combines TRBV5-1 with TRBJ2-2; 8 bases are shared with TRBD1. Germline loops: CDR1 SGHRS, CDR2 YFSETQ. V lost 0 bases and J lost 2; bases outside the gene matches: 3. The CDR3 totals 16 residues. This CDR3 is CASSLARGQNTGELFF. Written as DNA, the CDR3 is TGCGCCAGCAGCTTGGCCAGGGGGCAAAACACCGGGGAGCTGTTTTTT.

The gene calls are TRBV5-1 and TRBJ1-4, with a possible D match to TRBD1 (5 bases). Trimming took 4 bases from V and 5 from J, leaving 15 bases between them. This CDR3 region has 15 residues. Germline CDR1 SGHRS, CDR2 YFSETQ. For the CDR3, the DNA is TGCGCCAGCAGCGCAGCGGGGGATCCGAATGAAAAACTGTTTTTT. It is translated as CASSAAGDPNEKLFF.

J is TRBJ2-3 and V is TRBV27; 9 bases agree with TRBD2. The CDR3 loop spans 17 amino acids. Losses at the gene ends were 2 bases for V and 4 bases for J; bases not matched to a gene: 10. The V gene's germline CDR1 is MNHEY and CDR2 SMNVEV (reference sequence). CDR3 sequence reads: CASSLLGRGGHSDTQYF. Written as DNA, the CDR3 is TGTGCCAGCAGTTTACTTGGGCGGGGGGGCCACTCAGATACGCAGTATTTT.

In the case of this clone: A junction boundary mismatches the germline segment, possibly from a read error. The chain employs TRBV6-1 and TRBJ2-7, with a possible D match to TRBD1 (6 bases). This CDR3 has 14 residues. Germline V gene data show CDR1 as MNHNS and CDR2 as SASEGT. The chain's CDR3 is CASSEGTLSYGQYF. For the CDR3, the DNA is TGTGCCAGCAGTGAGGGGACACTTTCCTACGGGCAGTACTTC.

Details on this clone: The same CDR3 arises from other DNA sequences in this sample as well. V gene TRBV19 combines with J gene TRBJ1-5; TRBD1 agrees at 7 bases. V was pared by 2 bases and J by 4 bases, with 2 bases of the junction left unmatched. The CDR3 extends over 14 amino acids. Germline V lookup: CDR1 LNHDA, CDR2 SQIVND (reference sequence). This CDR3 reads CASSIRDRNQPQHF. CDR3 nucleotides: TGTGCCAGTAGTATAAGGGACAGAAATCAGCCCCAGCATTTT.

This chain uses TRBV5-1 with TRBJ2-5, with 8 bases lining up with TRBD2. Trimming at V came to 4 bases and at J to 5 bases, leaving 13 bases not matched to a gene. Per the germline V gene, CDR1 is SGHRS and CDR2 is YFSETQ. The CDR3 runs to 16 residues. CDR3 coding DNA: TGCGCCAGCAGCCCCCTGGGCGGGGGGCCTCTGGAGACCCAGTACTTC. Its protein is CASSPLGGGPLETQYF.

This clone was seen more than once but under ten times. This chain links TRBV19 with TRBJ2-1; 10 bases fit TRBD2. The CDR3 loop spans 14 amino acids. J gave up 10 bases and V 5 bases, and 8 bases lay outside the gene matches. Germline V gene sequence: CDR1 LNHDA, CDR2 SQIVND (reference sequence). The CDR3 loop is CASSPGLARGEQFF. In nucleotides, the CDR3 is TGTGCCAGTAGTCCGGGACTAGCGAGGGGGGAGCAGTTCTTC. Complete variable domain (other parts from reference TRBV19 and TRBJ2-1): DGGITQSPKYLFRKEGQNVTLSCEQNLNHDAMYWYRQDPGQGLRLIYYSQIVNDFQKGDIAEGYSVSREKKESFPLTVTSAQKNPTAFYLCASSPGLARGEQFFGPGTRLTVL.